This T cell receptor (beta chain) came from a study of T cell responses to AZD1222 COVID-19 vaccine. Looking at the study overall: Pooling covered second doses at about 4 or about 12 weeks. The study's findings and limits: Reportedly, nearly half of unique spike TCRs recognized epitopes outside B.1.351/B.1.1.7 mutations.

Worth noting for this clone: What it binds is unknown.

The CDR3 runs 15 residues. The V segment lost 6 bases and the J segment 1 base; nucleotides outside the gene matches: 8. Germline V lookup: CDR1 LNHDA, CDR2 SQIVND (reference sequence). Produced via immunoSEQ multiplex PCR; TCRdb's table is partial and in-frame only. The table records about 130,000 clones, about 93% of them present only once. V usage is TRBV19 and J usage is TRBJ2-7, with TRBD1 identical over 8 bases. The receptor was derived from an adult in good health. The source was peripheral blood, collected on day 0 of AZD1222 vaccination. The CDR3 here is CASSVGTGRSYEQYF. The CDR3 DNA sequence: TGTGCCAGTAGCGTCGGGACAGGCCGATCCTACGAGCAGTACTTC.